These 3 T cell receptor beta chains share one sample of origin, sequenced in a study of tumor-infiltrating lymphocytes in primary liver carcinoma. Taking about 18-32 mg of unsorted bulk tissue, the authors co-extracted RNA and DNA. The investigators made TCR beta cDNA from about 0.45 ug total RNA, using a constant-region primer. Three-round nested multiplex PCR performed with slightly modified ARM-PCR produced the TCR beta libraries. Both of the initial two PCR rounds ran for nine to eleven cycles and employed TRBV1-TRBV30 forward primers alongside a C-beta reverse primer. TCRdb fed the multiplex PCR reads into MiXCR, producing one record per CDR3 protein. The sample has approximately 92,000 distinct CDR3 sequences, approximately 71% seen once. Sequencing was performed on liver tumor tissue from sampling region 5. Subset specified: tumor region T5, tumor centre. All receptors derive from a woman aged 60-75 years with primary liver carcinoma and hepatitis B virus infection.

About this clonotype: A read error may produce the germline difference seen at one junction end. This chain connects TRBV4-1 to TRBJ2-2; possibly TRBD2 for D (6 bases). The length of the CDR3 is 17 residues. The germline CDR1 and CDR2 sequences are MGHRA and YSYEKL. CDR3 bases: TGCGCCAGCAGCCAAGTAGACATGGGATTCCCGATCGGGGGGCTGTTTTTT. Translated, it gives CASSQVDMGFPIGGLFF.

For this clonotype: This could be a read error, since a much larger clone is one nucleotide away. V gene TRBV5-1 combines with J gene TRBJ2-3; D is unclear. CDR3 size: 12 residues. Germline CDR1 is SGHRS and CDR2 is YFSETQ. This CDR3 is CASSLVADTRYF. The CDR3, as DNA: TGCGCCAGCAGCTTGGTAGCAGATACGCGGTATTTT.

Worth noting for this clonotype: This sequence may be a read error, since a much larger clone differs from it by one base. V and J are TRBV12-5 and TRBJ2-6; 7 bases map to TRBD2. Looked up from germline, CDR1 is LGHNT and CDR2 is FRNRAP. Trimming took 7 bases from V and 2 from J; bases not matched to a gene: 5. This CDR3 has 15 residues. The CDR3 DNA is TGTGCTAGTGTCTTGGGGGGGGCTGGGGCCAACGTCCTGACTTTC. It codes for CASVLGGAGANVLTF. Drawing the rest from reference TRBV12-5 and TRBJ2-6, the complete variable domain is DARVTQTPRHKVTEMGQEVTMRCQPILGHNTVFWYRQTMMQGLELLAYFRNRAPLDDSGMPKDRFSAEMPDATLATLKIQPSEPRDSAVYFCASVLGGAGANVLTFGAGSRLTVL.